The TCR beta chain described here comes from a study of blood T cell repertoires in COVID-19. Study as a whole: Both acute and convalescent COVID-19 samples were obtained from the United States, Italy and Spain. T cells, B-cell-depleted T cells, or PBMCs supplied cDNA or gDNA.

Trimming took 2 bases from V and 0 from J, leaving 9 bases between them. This CDR3 comprises 15 residues. From germline, CDR1 is SGDLS and CDR2 YYNGEE. Authors' processing steps: How many nucleated cells were present was estimated from reference gene primer amplification. Assay: immunoSEQ multiplex PCR; the TCRdb copy retains only in-frame clones and omits some. The DNA gave D and trimming, while V, J and clone size come from that table. The repertoire has roughly 160,000 clones, roughly 90% of them found once; the top ten carry under 30%. Sequenced material: peripheral blood. The sequence derives from a man in his fifties or sixties with acute or convalescent COVID-19. The chain joins TRBV9 to TRBJ2-1; D is unclear. Here the CDR3 DNA reads TGTGCCAGCAGCGTCCTCGGTGACTCCTACAATGAGCAGTTCTTC. Translation: CASSVLGDSYNEQFF.